This T cell receptor (beta chain) stems from a study of PD-1 blockade in classical Hodgkin lymphoma. General study findings and limits: Newly diagnosed patients had diversity similar to the baseline diversity of complete responders. Newly diagnosed patients were said to have less baseline TCR diversity than healthy donors did. With CD4+ cells, TCR diversity rose significantly by C4D1, but not with CD8+ cells. Still unresolved is the cause of the repertoire differences, which may be disease activity or prior therapy.

This clone was observed once. Its antigen is currently unknown. After autologous stem cell transplantation all patients relapsed, and prior brentuximab vedotin exposure differed between cohorts. The CDR3 runs to 14 residues. The germline V and J ends were trimmed by 3 bases and 4 bases, with 9 bases remaining between them. Germline CDR1 is MNHEY and CDR2 is SMNVEV (reference sequence). Repertoires were generated with immunoSEQ multiplex PCR, while TCRdb's copy carries only in-frame clones and drops some. The table includes 40,000 to 45,000 clones, about 71% detected once. Sequencing used peripheral blood mononuclear cells (PBMCs), obtained at baseline. This sequence joins TRBV27 and TRBJ2-2; D is unclear. The sequence was collected from a human donor with classical Hodgkin lymphoma. This CDR3 reads CASSFGPSTGELFF. The CDR3 DNA sequence: TGTGCCAGCAGTTTCGGGCCGTCCACCGGGGAGCTGTTTTTT.